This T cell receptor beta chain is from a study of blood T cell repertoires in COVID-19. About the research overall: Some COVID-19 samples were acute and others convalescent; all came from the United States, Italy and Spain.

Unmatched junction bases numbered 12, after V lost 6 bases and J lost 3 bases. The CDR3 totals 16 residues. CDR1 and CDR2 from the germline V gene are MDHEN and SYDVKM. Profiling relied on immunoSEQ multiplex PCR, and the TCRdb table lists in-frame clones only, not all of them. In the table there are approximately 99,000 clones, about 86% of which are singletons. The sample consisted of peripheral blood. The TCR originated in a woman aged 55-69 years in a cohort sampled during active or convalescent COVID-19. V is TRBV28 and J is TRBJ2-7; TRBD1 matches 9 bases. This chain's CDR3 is CASRTSRDRAFYEQYF. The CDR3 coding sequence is TGTGCCAGCAGAACATCCCGGGACAGGGCTTTCTACGAGCAGTACTTC.